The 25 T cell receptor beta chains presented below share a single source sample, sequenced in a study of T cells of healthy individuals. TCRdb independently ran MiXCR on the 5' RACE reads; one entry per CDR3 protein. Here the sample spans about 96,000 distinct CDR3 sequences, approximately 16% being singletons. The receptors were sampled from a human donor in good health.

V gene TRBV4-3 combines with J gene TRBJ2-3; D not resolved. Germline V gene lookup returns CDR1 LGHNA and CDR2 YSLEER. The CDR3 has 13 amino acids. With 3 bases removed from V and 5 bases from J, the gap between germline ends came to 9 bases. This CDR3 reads CASSHRALDTQYF. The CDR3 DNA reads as TGCGCCAGCAGCCACCGGGCCTTAGATACGCAGTATTTT.

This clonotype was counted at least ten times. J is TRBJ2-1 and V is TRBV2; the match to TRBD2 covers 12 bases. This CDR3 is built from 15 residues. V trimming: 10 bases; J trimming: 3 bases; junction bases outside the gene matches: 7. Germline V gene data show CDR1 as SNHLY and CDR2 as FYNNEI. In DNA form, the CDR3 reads TGTGCCACCCAGACTAGCGGGAGTGTCTACAATGAGCAGTTCTTC. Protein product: CATQTSGSVYNEQFF.

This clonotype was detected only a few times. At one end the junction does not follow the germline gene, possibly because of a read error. CDR3 coding DNA: TGCAGAGCTAGGGAGACGAATGAGCAGTTCTTC. Translation gives CRARETNEQFF. This rearrangement joins TRBV20-1 to TRBJ2-1, with D tentatively TRBD2 (5 bases). This CDR3 comprises 11 residues. Germline CDR1 and CDR2: DFQATT and SNEGSKA (reference sequence).

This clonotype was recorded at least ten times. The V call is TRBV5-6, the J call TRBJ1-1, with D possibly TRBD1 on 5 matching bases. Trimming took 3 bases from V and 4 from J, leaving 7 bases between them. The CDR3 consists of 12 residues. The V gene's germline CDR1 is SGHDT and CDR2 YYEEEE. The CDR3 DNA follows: TGTGCCAGCAGCTACGGGGGCACTGAAGCTTTCTTT. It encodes CASSYGGTEAFF.

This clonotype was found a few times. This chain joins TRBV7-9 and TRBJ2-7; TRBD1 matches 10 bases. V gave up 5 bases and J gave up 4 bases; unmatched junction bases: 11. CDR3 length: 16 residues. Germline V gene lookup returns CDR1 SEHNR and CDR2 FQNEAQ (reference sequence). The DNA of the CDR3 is TGTGCCAGCAGCCCCAGCCCGGGACAGGGGATATACGAGCAGTACTTC. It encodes CASSPSPGQGIYEQYF. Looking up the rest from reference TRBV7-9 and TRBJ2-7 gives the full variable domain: DTGVSQNPRHKITKRGQNVTFRCDPISEHNRLYWYRQTLGQGPEFLTYFQNEAQLEKSRLLSDRFSAERPKGSFSTLEIQRTEQGDSAMYLCASSPSPGQGIYEQYFGPGTRLTVT.

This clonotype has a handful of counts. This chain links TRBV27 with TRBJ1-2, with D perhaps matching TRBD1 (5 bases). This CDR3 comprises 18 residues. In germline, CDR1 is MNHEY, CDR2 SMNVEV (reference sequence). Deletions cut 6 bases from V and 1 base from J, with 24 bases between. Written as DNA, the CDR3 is TGTGCCAGCAGCCCCTCAGGGTCGGTGCCTCTTATTAACTATGGCTACACCTTC. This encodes CASSPSGSVPLINYGYTF.

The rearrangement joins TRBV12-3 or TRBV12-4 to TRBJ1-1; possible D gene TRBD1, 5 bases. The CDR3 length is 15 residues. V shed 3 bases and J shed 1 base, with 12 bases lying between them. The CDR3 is CASSFSPQGNTEAFF. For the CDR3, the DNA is TGTGCCAGCAGTTTCTCCCCTCAGGGGAACACTGAAGCTTTCTTT.

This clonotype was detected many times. Written as DNA, the CDR3 is TGCGCCAGCAGCCAAGTGCTAGCGGCGAACCCCTCTCAGGGCAATGAGCAGTTCTTC. Its protein product is CASSQVLAANPSQGNEQFF. The chain uses TRBV4-3 and TRBJ2-1, with 7 positions matching TRBD2. The V gene end was trimmed by 1 base and the J gene end by 6 bases; junction bases not matched to a gene: 18. This CDR3 is built from 19 residues. The germline V gene has CDR1 LGHNA and CDR2 YSLEER.

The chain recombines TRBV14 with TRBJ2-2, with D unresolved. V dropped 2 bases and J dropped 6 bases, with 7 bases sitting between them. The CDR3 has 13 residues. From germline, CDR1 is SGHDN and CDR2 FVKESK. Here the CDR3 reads CASSQMVAGELFF. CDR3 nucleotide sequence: TGTGCCAGCAGCCAAATGGTTGCCGGGGAGCTGTTTTTT.

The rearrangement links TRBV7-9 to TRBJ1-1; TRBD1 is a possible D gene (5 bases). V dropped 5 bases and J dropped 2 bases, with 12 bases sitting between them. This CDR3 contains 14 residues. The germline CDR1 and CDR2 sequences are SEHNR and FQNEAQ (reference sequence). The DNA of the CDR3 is TGTGCCAGCAGCCAACACGGGGGAAACACTGAAGCTTTCTTT. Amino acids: CASSQHGGNTEAFF. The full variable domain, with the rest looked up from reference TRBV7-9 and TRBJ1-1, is DTGVSQNPRHKITKRGQNVTFRCDPISEHNRLYWYRQTLGQGPEFLTYFQNEAQLEKSRLLSDRFSAERPKGSFSTLEIQRTEQGDSAMYLCASSQHGGNTEAFFGQGTRLTVV.

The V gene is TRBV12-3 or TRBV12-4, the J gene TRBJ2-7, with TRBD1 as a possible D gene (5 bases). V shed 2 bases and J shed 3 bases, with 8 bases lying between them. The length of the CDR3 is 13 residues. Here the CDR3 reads CASSLLQGYEQYF. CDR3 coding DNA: TGTGCCAGCAGTTTATTGCAGGGCTACGAGCAGTACTTC.

The CDR3 sequence: CSARGDRVRSSYEQYF. CDR3 in DNA: TGCAGTGCTAGAGGAGACAGGGTGAGGAGCTCCTACGAGCAGTACTTC. This chain links TRBV20-1 with TRBJ2-7; 7 bases are a match to TRBD1. Germline V gene sequence: CDR1 DFQATT, CDR2 SNEGSKA (reference sequence). The CDR3 loop spans 16 amino acids. With V trimmed by 1 base and J by 0 bases, 9 bases remained unmatched.

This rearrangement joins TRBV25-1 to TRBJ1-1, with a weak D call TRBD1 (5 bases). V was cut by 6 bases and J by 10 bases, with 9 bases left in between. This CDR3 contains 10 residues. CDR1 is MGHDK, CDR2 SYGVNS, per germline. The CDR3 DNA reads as TGTGCCAGCAGAGGGGTGGGAGCTTTCTTT. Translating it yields CASRGVGAFF.

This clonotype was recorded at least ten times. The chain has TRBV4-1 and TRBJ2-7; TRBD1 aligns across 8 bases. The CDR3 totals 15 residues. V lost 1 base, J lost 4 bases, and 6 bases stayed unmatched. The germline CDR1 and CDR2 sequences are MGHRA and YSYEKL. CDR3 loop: CASSQGQGLGYEQYF. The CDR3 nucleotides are TGCGCCAGCAGCCAAGGACAGGGGCTCGGTTACGAGCAGTACTTC.

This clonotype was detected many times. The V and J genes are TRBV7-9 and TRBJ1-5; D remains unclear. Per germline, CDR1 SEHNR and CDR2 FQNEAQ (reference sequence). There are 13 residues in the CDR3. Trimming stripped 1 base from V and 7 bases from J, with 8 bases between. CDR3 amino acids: CASSLGRWQPQHF. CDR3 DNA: TGTGCCAGCAGCTTAGGGAGGTGGCAGCCCCAGCATTTT. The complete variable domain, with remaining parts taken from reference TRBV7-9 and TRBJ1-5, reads DTGVSQNPRHKITKRGQNVTFRCDPISEHNRLYWYRQTLGQGPEFLTYFQNEAQLEKSRLLSDRFSAERPKGSFSTLEIQRTEQGDSAMYLCASSLGRWQPQHFGDGTRLSIL.

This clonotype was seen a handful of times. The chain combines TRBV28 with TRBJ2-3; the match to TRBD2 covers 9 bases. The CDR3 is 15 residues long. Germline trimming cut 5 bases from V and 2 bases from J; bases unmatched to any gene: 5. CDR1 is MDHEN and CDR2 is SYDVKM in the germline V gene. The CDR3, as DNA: TGTGCCAGCAGTCCCGGACTAGCGATCACAGATACGCAGTATTTT. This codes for CASSPGLAITDTQYF.

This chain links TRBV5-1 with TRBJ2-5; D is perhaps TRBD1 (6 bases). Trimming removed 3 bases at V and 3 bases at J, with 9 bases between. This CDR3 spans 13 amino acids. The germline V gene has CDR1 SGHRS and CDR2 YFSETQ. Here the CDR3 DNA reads TGCGCCAGCAGCTGGGACACCAAAGAGACCCAGTACTTC. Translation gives CASSWDTKETQYF.

The CDR3 reads CASRREGSGSPDTQYF. CDR3 DNA: TGTGCCAGCAGGCGGGAGGGTAGCGGGAGCCCAGATACGCAGTATTTT. The chain has TRBV7-8 and TRBJ2-3; TRBD2 matches 9 bases. Per the germline V gene, CDR1 is SGHVS and CDR2 is FQNEAQ. V lost 6 bases, J lost 4 bases, and 11 bases stayed unmatched. The CDR3 sequence is 16 residues long.

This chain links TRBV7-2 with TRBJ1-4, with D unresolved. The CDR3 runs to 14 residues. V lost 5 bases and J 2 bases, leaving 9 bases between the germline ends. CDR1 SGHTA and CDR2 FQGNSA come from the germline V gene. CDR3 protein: CASSPEFTNEKLFF. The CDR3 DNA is TGTGCCAGCAGCCCAGAGTTCACTAATGAAAAACTGTTTTTT.

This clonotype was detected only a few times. CDR3 loop: CSAGTSLEQYF. The CDR3 coding sequence is TGCAGTGCTGGGACTAGTCTCGAGCAGTACTTC. The chain is built from TRBV20-1 and TRBJ2-7; 8 bases agree with TRBD2. The CDR3 contains 11 residues. Germline V gene sequence: CDR1 DFQATT, CDR2 SNEGSKA (reference sequence). Trimming at V came to 5 bases and at J to 6 bases, leaving 3 bases not matched to a gene.

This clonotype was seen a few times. CDR3 residues: CASSQDSGQGNEQFF. The CDR3 coding sequence is TGTGCCAGCAGCCAAGATTCCGGACAGGGCAATGAGCAGTTCTTC. The rearrangement uses TRBV3-1 and TRBJ2-1, with 8 nucleotides matching TRBD1. The germline CDR1 and CDR2 sequences are LGHDT and YNNKEL (reference sequence). The V gene end was trimmed by 0 bases and the J gene end by 6 bases; junction bases not matched to a gene: 4. The CDR3 loop spans 15 amino acids.

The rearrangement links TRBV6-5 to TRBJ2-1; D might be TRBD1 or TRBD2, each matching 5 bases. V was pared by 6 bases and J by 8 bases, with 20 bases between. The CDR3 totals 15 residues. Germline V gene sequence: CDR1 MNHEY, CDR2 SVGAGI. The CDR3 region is CASSLGDVGNDEQFF. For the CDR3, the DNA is TGTGCCAGCAGCCTGGGGGACGTGGGGAACGATGAGCAGTTCTTC.

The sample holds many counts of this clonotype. The DNA of the CDR3 is TGTGCCACCAGCAGCTCCATACGACAGGGGGTCCCAGGGGAGCAGTACTTC. Protein: CATSSSIRQGVPGEQYF. The chain recombines TRBV15 with TRBJ2-7, with TRBD1 matching 9 bases. CDR3 length: 17 amino acids. Germline CDR1 is LNHNV and CDR2 is YYDKDF (reference sequence). The V gene end was trimmed by 3 bases and the J gene end by 7 bases; junction bases not matched to a gene: 16. Using reference TRBV15 and TRBJ2-7 for the parts outside the CDR3, the full variable domain is DAMVIQNPRYQVTQFGKPVTLSCSQTLNHNVMYWYQQKSSQAPKLLFHYYDKDFNNEADTPDNFQSRRPNTSFCFLDIRSPGLGDTAMYLCATSSSIRQGVPGEQYFGPGTRLTVT.

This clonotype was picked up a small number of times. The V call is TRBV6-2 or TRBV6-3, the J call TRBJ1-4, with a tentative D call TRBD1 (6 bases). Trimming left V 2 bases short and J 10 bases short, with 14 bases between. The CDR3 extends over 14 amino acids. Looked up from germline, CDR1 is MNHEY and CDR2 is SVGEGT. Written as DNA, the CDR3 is TGTGCCAGCAGTTACATCGGGGGGCGCGGAAAACTGTTTTTT. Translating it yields CASSYIGGRGKLFF.

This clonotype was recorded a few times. The CDR3 DNA reads as TGTGCCAGCACAACCCGGGACAGGGGAATGGATCAGCCCCAGCATTTT. This codes for CASTTRDRGMDQPQHF. V and J are TRBV6-6 and TRBJ1-5, with 10 bases identical to TRBD1. J lost 5 bases, V lost 7 bases, and 11 bases had no gene match. The length of the CDR3 is 16 residues. Germline CDR1 MNHNY, CDR2 SVGAGI (reference sequence).